This TCR beta chain is from a study of T cells in Graves' hyperthyroidism and ophthalmopathy. Note on this clonotype: A much more abundant neighbour one base away suggests this may be a read error.

CDR1 DFQATT and CDR2 SNEGSKA come from the germline V gene (reference sequence). The CDR3 spans 13 residues. Researchers amplified the TCR beta CDR3 regions from RNA transcripts. The HTBI primer set drove a first-round RT-PCR of the TCR CDR3. TCRdb passed the multiplex PCR reads through MiXCR, listing each CDR3 protein once. This table has 300,000 to 400,000 distinct CDR3 sequences, roughly 13% appearing once. The sequenced sample was blood. This receptor was obtained from a woman aged 30 to 39 with Graves' hyperthyroidism. The V call is TRBV20-1, the J call TRBJ2-4; no definite D call. CDR3 sequence: CSARAVAKNIHYF. The CDR3 nucleotides are TGCAGTGCTAGAGCAGTAGCCAAAAACATTCACTACTTC.